This note documents a single T cell receptor beta chain sequence. This sample is part of a study of blood T cells in healthy people across ages. With a J-beta primer mix and a sample-barcoded 5' primer, a second PCR ran about 7 to 11 cycles. In TCRdb, the 5' RACE reads were re-called with MiXCR into one record per CDR3 protein. The data show hundreds of thousands of distinct CDR3 sequences, 45% to 50% seen once. The CDR3 consists of 13 residues. CDR1 DFQATT and CDR2 SNEGSKA come from the germline V gene (reference sequence). V gave up 6 bases and J gave up 2 bases, with 13 bases separating them. The sample taken for sequencing was blood. The J gene is TRBJ2-5, the V gene TRBV20-1; perhaps TRBD2 as D (5 bases). The receptor's source is a woman aged 55-69 years in good health. The CDR3 protein is CSALLRGQETQYF. CDR3 bases: TGCAGTGCCCTACTCCGGGGTCAAGAGACCCAGTACTTC.